This TCR beta chain was sequenced in a study of T cells in Graves' hyperthyroidism and ophthalmopathy. Study conclusions and caveats: In blood, most of the thyroid clonotypes expanded above 0.001 were also present.

This clonotype was counted at least ten times. Its cognate antigen is unknown. Mismatch with germline at one junction end may stem from a read error. This CDR3 contains 12 residues. Germline V gene sequence: CDR1 DFQATT, CDR2 SNEGSKA (reference sequence). Using RNA transcripts as the source, TCR beta CDR3 regions were amplified. HTBI primers were used for first-round RT-PCR of the TCR CDR3. TCRdb analysed the multiplex PCR reads with MiXCR anew, one entry per CDR3 protein. The table has approximately 400,000 distinct CDR3 sequences, more than 12% seen once. The study included ophthalmopathy patients with Clinical Activity Score at least 3, NOSPECS grade at least 4 and duration under 3 months. For the diagnoses, clinical symptoms, serum thyroxine and TRAb, thyroid ultrasound and orbital computed tomography were used. PBMCs were sourced from around 10 ml fresh peripheral blood.

The sequencing input was blood. The TCR comes from a man in his forties or fifties with Graves' ophthalmopathy. The rearrangement joins TRBV20-1 to TRBJ2-7, with D unclear. CDR3 sequence reads: CSAGDRPYEQYF. The CDR3 bases are TGCAGTGCTGGAGACCGACCCTACGAGCAGTACTTC.